This T cell receptor beta chain was retrieved from a study of blood T cell repertoires in COVID-19. As for the study in general: The origin of the acute and convalescent COVID-19 samples was the United States, Italy and Spain. T cells, B-cell-depleted T cells, or PBMCs provided the cDNA or gDNA that served as material.

As originally analysed: The authors estimated nucleated cell counts from reference gene primer amplification. Profiled with immunoSEQ multiplex PCR; TCRdb holds only in-frame clones, not every one. The V and J calls and clone size are taken from that table; D and trimming were inferred from the DNA. The repertoire includes about 100,000 clones, about 82% of them detected once, and roughly 13% sits in the top ten. The CDR3 contains 13 residues. The V gene lost 6 bases and the J gene lost 2 bases, with 11 bases spanning the gap. In germline, CDR1 is MNHEY, CDR2 SMNVEV (reference sequence). This clone came up a few times.

Material for sequencing was peripheral blood. The sequence derives from a man aged 50-60 years with active or convalescent COVID-19. The rearrangement uses TRBV27 and TRBJ2-7, with a tentative D call TRBD1 (6 bases). The CDR3 region has the DNA TGTGCCAGCAGGTCAGGACAGACCTACGAGCAGTACTTC. It is translated as CASRSGQTYEQYF.